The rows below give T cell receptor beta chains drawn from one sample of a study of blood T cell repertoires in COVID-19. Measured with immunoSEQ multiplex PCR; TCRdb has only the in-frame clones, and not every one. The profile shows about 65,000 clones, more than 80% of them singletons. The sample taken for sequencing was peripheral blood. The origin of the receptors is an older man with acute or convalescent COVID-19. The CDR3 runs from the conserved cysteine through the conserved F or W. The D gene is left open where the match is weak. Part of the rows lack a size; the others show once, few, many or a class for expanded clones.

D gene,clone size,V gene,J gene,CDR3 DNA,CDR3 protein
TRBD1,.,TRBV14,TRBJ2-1,TGTGCCAGCAGCCGGTTCGGGACAGTAAGCTCCTACAATGAGCAGTTCTTC,CASSRFGTVSSYNEQFF
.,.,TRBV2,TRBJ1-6,TGTGCCAGCAGCACGACAGGCTATAATTCACCCCTCCACTTT,CASSTTGYNSPLHF
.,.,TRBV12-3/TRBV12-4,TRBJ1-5,TGTGCCAGCAGTTTAGAGCGGGATCAGCCCCAGCATTTT,CASSLERDQPQHF
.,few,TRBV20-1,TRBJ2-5,TGCAGTGCTAGTATGGGCATGGAGACCCAGTACTTC,CSASMGMETQYF
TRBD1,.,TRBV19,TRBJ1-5,TGTGCCAGTAGTATTTGGGCTGGGACAGGGCTCAATCAGCCCCAGCATTTT,CASSIWAGTGLNQPQHF
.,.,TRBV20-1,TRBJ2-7,TGCAGTGCTAGTCTAGCCGAGTCCGAGCAGTACTTC,CSASLAESEQYF
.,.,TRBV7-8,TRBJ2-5,TGTGCCAGCAGCTCGCGGGGTCCAGAGACCCAGTACTTC,CASSSRGPETQYF
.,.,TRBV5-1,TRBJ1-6,TGCGCCAGCAGCTTGGCGGGTCTGGGGGGGACCTATAATTCACCCCTCCACTTT,CASSLAGLGGTYNSPLHF
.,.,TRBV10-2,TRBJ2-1,TGCGCCAGCAGTGACCCGGGACTTACCGCCAATGAGCAGTTCTTC,CASSDPGLTANEQFF
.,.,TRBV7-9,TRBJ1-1,TGTGCCAGCAGCTTAGCCGGGGGGCTGAACACTGAAGCTTTCTTT,CASSLAGGLNTEAFF
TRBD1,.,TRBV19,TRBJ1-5,TGTGCCAGTAGTAAAATAAGGGACAGGGGAAATCAGCCCCAGCATTTT,CASSKIRDRGNQPQHF
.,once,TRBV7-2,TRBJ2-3,TGTGCCAGCAGCTTAGGTGCGGGGGCCACAGATACGCAGTATTTT,CASSLGAGATDTQYF
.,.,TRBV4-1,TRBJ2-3,TGCGCCAGCAGCCAAGATGGGGACATCACAGATACGCAGTATTTT,CASSQDGDITDTQYF
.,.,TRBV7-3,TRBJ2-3,TGTGCCAGCAGCCCCGTAGCTGGAGCGCGAACAGATACGCAGTATTTT,CASSPVAGARTDTQYF
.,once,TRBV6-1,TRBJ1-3,TGTGCCAGCAGTGGTTCAGCCTGGGGGGTGGGTAGAAACACCATATATTTT,CASSGSAWGVGRNTIYF
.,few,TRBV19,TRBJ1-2,TGTGCCAGTAGGGCCAGCATCGGGAGCTATGGCTACACCTTC,CASRASIGSYGYTF
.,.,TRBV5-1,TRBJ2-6,TGCGCCAGCAGCTTAGAGGGATCTGGGGCCAACGTCCTGACTTTC,CASSLEGSGANVLTF
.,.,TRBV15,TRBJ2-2,TGTGCCACCAGCAGAGATCACCAGACGAACACCGGGGAGCTGTTTTTT,CATSRDHQTNTGELFF
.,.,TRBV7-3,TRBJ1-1,TGTGCCAGCAGCTTACAGGAGAACACTGAAGCTTTCTTT,CASSLQENTEAFF
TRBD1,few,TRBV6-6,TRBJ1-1,TGTGCCAGCAGTTACCCCCCGGACAGGGGAGGATTAGAAGCTTTCTTT,CASSYPPDRGGLEAFF
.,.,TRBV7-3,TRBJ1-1,TGTGCCAGCAGCCCCACAGGTGCCATGAACACTGAAGCTTTCTTT,CASSPTGAMNTEAFF
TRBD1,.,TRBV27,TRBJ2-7,TGTGCCAGCAGTTTTTTGACAGGGGCTTTTGAGCAGTACTTC,CASSFLTGAFEQYF
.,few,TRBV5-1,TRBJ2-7,TGCGCCAGCAGCTTGGAGGGGCCGGAATACGAGCAGTACTTC,CASSLEGPEYEQYF
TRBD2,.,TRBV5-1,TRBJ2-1,TGCGCCAGCAGCCCGGGCACTAGCGGGGCAAATGAGCAGTTCTTC,CASSPGTSGANEQFF
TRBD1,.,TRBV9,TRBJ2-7,TGTGCCAGCAGCGCCCGCCCAGGGGGAGAGCAGTACTTC,CASSARPGGEQYF
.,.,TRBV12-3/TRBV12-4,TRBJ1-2,TGTGCCAGCAGCGCCTATAACTATGGCTACACCTTC,CASSAYNYGYTF
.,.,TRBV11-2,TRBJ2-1,TGTGCCAGCAGCTTAACGAGCCCCTACAATGAGCAGTTCTTC,CASSLTSPYNEQFF
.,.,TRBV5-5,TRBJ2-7,TGTGCCAGCAGCCCGACAGAGGCCTCCTACGAGCAGTACTTC,CASSPTEASYEQYF
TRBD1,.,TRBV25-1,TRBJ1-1,TGTGCCAGCAGGGGACAGAAAAACACTGAAGCTTTCTTT,CASRGQKNTEAFF
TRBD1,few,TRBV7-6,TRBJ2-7,TGTGCCAGCAGCTTAGAGCGGACAGGGGTGTTTGAGCAGTACTTC,CASSLERTGVFEQYF
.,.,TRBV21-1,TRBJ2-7,TGTGCCAGCAGCAACCAGCAGGTGGGGAGGTTATGGAAGTTCTACGAGCAGTACTTC,CASSNQQVGRLWKFYEQYF
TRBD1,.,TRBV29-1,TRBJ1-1,TGCAGCGTGGAAAGAGGACAGGGCGCGGAGGCTTTCTTT,CSVERGQGAEAFF
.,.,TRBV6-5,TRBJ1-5,TGTGCCTCGGTCAGGAATAGCAATCAGCCCCAGCATTTT,CASVRNSNQPQHF
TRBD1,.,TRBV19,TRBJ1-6,TGTGCCAGTAGTATAGGACAGGGTTCACCCCTCCACTTT,CASSIGQGSPLHF
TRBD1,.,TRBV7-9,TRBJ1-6,TGTGCCAGCAGCTCAATACTAGAGGGACAGCTACTTTCACCCCTCCACTTT,CASSSILEGQLLSPLHF
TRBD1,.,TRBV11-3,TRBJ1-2,TGTGCCAGCAGCACCCGGGACAGCGGTGGCTACACCTTC,CASSTRDSGGYTF
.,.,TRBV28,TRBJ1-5,TGTGCCAGCAGTTCCGGACATAATAGCAATCAGCCCCAGCATTTT,CASSSGHNSNQPQHF
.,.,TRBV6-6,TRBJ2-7,TGTGCCAGCAGTTACAGGCGGGCGCACTACGAGCAGTACTTC,CASSYRRAHYEQYF
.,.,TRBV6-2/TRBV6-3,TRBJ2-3,TGTGCCAGCAGTGTCCCTGGGCGGGCCTACACAGATACGCAGTATTTT,CASSVPGRAYTDTQYF
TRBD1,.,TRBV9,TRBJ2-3,TGTGCCAGCAGCGTAGGAGGGGGCCGCGCAGATACGCAGTATTTT,CASSVGGGRADTQYF
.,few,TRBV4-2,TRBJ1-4,TGTGCCAGCAGCCAAGTGACGGGAGGGATTGCAACTAATGAAAAACTGTTTTTT,CASSQVTGGIATNEKLFF
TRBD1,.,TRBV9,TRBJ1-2,TGTGCCAGCAGCGCCGGGGACAGGAGGAATGGCTACACCTTC,CASSAGDRRNGYTF
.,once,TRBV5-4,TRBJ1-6,TGTGCCAGCAGCGGCGGGGAATCCACCTATAATTCACCCCTCCACTTT,CASSGGESTYNSPLHF
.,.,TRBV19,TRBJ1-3,TGTGCCAGTAGTATTGGACTTACTCCTGGAAACACCATATATTTT,CASSIGLTPGNTIYF
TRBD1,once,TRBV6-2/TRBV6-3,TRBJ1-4,TGTGCCAGCAGTACCCTCGGGACAGGGTATGAAAAACTGTTTTTT,CASSTLGTGYEKLFF
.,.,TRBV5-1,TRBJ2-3,TGCGCCAGCAGCCGCCCGACGGACGGACTAACAGATACGCAGTATTTT,CASSRPTDGLTDTQYF
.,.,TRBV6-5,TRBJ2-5,TGTGCCAGCGAGTTAACAGTCCAAGAGACCCAGTACTTC,CASELTVQETQYF
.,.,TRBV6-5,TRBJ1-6,TGTGCCAGCAGGCTAGACTCGGATTATTCACCCCTCCACTTT,CASRLDSDYSPLHF
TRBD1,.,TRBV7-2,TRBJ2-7,TGTGCCAGCAGCTTAGGGGGGACAGATCCTCGTGGGCAGTACTTC,CASSLGGTDPRGQYF
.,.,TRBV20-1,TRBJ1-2,TGCAGTGCTACTGAGGACGGGGGGAGCTACACCTTC,CSATEDGGSYTF
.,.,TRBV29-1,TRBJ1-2,TGCAGCGTCTGGACAGATGGCTACACCTTC,CSVWTDGYTF
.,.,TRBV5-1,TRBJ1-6,TGCGCCAGCAGCCTGACACCCCGCAATTCACCCCTCCACTTT,CASSLTPRNSPLHF
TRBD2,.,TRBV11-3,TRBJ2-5,TGTGCCAGCAGCTTAGGACTAGCGGGGGTACAAGAGACCCAGTACTTC,CASSLGLAGVQETQYF
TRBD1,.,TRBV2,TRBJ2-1,TGTGCCAGCACCCAGGGGGCAGTCTACAATGAGCAGTTCTTC,CASTQGAVYNEQFF